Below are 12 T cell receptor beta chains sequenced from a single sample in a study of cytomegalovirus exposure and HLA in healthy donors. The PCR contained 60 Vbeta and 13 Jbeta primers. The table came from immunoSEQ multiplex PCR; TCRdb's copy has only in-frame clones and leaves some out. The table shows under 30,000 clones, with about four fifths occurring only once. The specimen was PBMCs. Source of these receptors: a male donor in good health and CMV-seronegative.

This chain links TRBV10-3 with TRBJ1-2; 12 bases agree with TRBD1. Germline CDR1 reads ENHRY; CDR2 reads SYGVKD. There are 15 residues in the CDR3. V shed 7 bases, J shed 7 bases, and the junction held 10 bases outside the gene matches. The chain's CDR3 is CAITKGQGASGGYTF. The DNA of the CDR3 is TGTGCCATCACCAAGGGACAGGGGGCTTCGGGTGGCTACACCTTC.

The chain's CDR3 is CASSGMRAGPLGKNIQYF. For the CDR3, the DNA is TGTGCCAGCAGTGGTATGAGGGCAGGACCATTGGGGAAAAACATTCAGTACTTC. V gene TRBV25-1 combines with J gene TRBJ2-4, with a tentative D call TRBD2 (5 bases). The V gene lost 4 bases and the J gene lost 4 bases, with 23 bases spanning the gap. The CDR3 runs 18 residues. Germline V CDR1 and CDR2: MGHDK, SYGVNS.

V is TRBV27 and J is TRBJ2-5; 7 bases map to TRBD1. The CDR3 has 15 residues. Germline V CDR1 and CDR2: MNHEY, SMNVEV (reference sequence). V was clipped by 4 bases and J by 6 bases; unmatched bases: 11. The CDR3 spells CASSSQWDSVKTQYF. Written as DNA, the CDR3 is TGTGCCAGCAGTTCCCAATGGGACAGCGTCAAGACCCAGTACTTC.

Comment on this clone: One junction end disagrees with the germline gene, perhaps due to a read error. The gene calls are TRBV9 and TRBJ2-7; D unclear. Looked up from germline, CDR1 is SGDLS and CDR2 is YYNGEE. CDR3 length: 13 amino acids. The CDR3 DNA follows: TGTGCCAGCGGCGTAGACCCGGCCTACGAGCAGTACTTC. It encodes CASGVDPAYEQYF. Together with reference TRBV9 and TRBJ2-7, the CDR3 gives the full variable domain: DSGVTQTPKHLITATGQRVTLRCSPRSGDLSVYWYQQSLDQGLQFLIQYYNGEERAKGNILERFSAQQFPDLHSELNLSSLELGDSALYFCASGVDPAYEQYFGPGTRLTVT.

This CDR3 is CASSLRFGGANTEAFF. DNA for the CDR3: TGTGCCAGCAGCTTGCGTTTCGGTGGGGCGAACACTGAAGCTTTCTTT. The rearrangement uses TRBV5-6 and TRBJ1-1; weak D call: TRBD1 (5 bases). The CDR3 has 16 amino acids. V gave up 1 base and J gave up 1 base, with 14 bases separating them. Germline V gives CDR1 SGHDT, CDR2 YYEEEE.

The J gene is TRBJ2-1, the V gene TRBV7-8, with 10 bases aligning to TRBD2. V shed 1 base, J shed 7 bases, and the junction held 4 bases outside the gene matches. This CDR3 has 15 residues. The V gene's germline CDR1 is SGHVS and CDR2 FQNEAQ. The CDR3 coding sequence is TGTGCCAGCAGCTTAGAGCTAGCGGGAGTGAATGAGCAGTTCTTC. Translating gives CASSLELAGVNEQFF.

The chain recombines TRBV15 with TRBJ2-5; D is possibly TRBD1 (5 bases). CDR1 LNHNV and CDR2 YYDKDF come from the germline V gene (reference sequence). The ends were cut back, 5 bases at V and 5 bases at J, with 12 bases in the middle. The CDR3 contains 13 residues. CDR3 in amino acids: CATSFQGEETQYF. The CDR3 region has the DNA TGTGCCACCAGCTTCCAGGGCGAGGAGACCCAGTACTTC.

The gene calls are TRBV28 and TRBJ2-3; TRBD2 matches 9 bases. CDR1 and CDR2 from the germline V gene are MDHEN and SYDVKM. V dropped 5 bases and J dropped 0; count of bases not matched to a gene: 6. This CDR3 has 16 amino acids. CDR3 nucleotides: TGTGCCAGCAGTACCCCTACTAGCGGGAGCACAGATACGCAGTATTTT. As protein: CASSTPTSGSTDTQYF.

The DNA of the CDR3 is TGTGCCAGCAGGGTACAGGGGATGGGTGAGCAGTTCTTC. It codes for CASRVQGMGEQFF. The V call is TRBV6-5, the J call TRBJ2-1; 7 bases line up with TRBD1. This CDR3 is 13 amino acids long. Germline CDR1 is MNHEY and CDR2 is SVGAGI. With V trimmed by 6 bases and J by 9 bases, 8 bases remained unmatched.

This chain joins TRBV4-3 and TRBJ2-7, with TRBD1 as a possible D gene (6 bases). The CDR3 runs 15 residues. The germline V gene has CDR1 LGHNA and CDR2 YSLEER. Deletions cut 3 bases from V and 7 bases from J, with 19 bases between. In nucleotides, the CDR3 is TGCGCCAGCAGCCACTCGACAGGAGGAATGTGGGAGCAGTACTTC. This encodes CASSHSTGGMWEQYF.

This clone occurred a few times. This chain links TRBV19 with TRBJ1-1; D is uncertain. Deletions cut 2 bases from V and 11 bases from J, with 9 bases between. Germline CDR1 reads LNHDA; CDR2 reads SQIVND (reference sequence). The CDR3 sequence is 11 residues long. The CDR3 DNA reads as TGTGCCAGTAGTATAACCAGGAGGGCTTTCTTT. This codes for CASSITRRAFF.

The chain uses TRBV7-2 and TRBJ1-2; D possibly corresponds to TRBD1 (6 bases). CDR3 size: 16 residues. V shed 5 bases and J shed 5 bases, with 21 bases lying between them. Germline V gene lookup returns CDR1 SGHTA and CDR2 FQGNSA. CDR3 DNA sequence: TGTGCCAGCAGCCCCCAGACAGGCCAAGCCGGGTATGGCTACACCTTC. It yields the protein CASSPQTGQAGYGYTF. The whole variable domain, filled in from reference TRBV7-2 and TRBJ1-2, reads GAGVSQSPSNKVTEKGKDVELRCDPISGHTALYWYRQSLGQGLEFLIYFQGNSAPDKSGLPSDRFSAERTGGSVSTLTIQRTQQEDSAVYLCASSPQTGQAGYGYTFGSGTRLTVV.